This entry concerns a single TCR beta chain. Its antigen is not identified. Deep was the level used in running the assay. The table came from immunoSEQ multiplex PCR; TCRdb's copy has only in-frame clones and leaves some out. The repertoire includes 2 million or so clones, roughly 95% of them detected once, and 0.85% to 1.2% sits in the top ten. In the naive CD8 group, cells lacked CD45RO and were positively selected for CCR7, so terminally differentiated effector memory CD45RA+ cells were left out. Study donors comprised healthy, HIV-negative adults devoid of recent acute infection or vaccination. The sample is drawn from a study of shared clonotypes between healthy human individuals. Study-wide background: The plates for each donor numbered three CD4 naive, three CD4 memory, two CD8 naive and one CD8 memory.

Broader study findings: Generation probabilities were higher for clonotypes shared across all four sorted-subset donors than for unshared ones.

The sequence was obtained from a man aged 18-30 years in good health. Sequencing input: naive CD8+ T cells sorted from blood.

In DNA form, the CDR3 reads TGTGCCAGCAGCTTGGACCCCTTTTCGGTTATCTATGGCTACACCTTC. Its translation: CASSLDPFSVIYGYTF. This sequence joins TRBV5-5 and TRBJ1-2, with D hard to call. The V gene's germline CDR1 is SGHKS and CDR2 YYEKEE (reference sequence). V was cut by 0 bases and J by 4 bases, with 16 bases left in between. The CDR3 length is 16 residues.